The subject of this entry is one T cell receptor (beta chain). This entry belongs to a study of shared clonotypes between healthy human individuals. Per the germline V gene, CDR1 is MDHEN and CDR2 is SYDVKM. V was cut by 7 bases and J by 1 base, with 8 bases left in between. The CDR3 is 13 amino acids. The repertoire was sequenced with immunoSEQ multiplex PCR; TCRdb's copy has only in-frame clones and lacks some. The sample has some 500,000 clones, around 79% seen once. V usage is TRBV28 and J usage is TRBJ1-5, with D uncertain. This clonotype originated in a woman between 35 and 50 years old in good health. Some clones in this sample may be carry-over from other donors' samples. Sequenced: PBMCs. The CDR3 sequence: CASKGPSNQPQHF. Here the CDR3 DNA reads TGTGCCAGCAAGGGCCCAAGCAATCAGCCCCAGCATTTT.